What follows are 16 T cell receptor beta chains derived from one specimen sequenced in a study of vaccination and CD4 T cells after COVID-19. The antigens of these receptors remain unknown. Time point noted: late sampling 161 to 241 days after vaccination in a few convalescent patients. Noted treatment: approximately 9-day PBMC culture with coronavirus spike peptide pools or control peptides (ViraFEST assay). Researchers used the Oncomine TCR Beta short-read assay to sequence DNA from cultured CD4+ T cells. MiXCR, run by TCRdb on the PCR reads, gives a single entry per CDR3 protein. The sample carries about 22,000 distinct CDR3 sequences, 30% to 45% recorded once. Here the sequenced sample was CD4+ T cells from blood, cultured in vitro, taken about 7 months after SARS-CoV-2 vaccination. These receptors all come from a human donor who had recovered from COVID-19.

This clonotype has a handful of counts. The V gene is TRBV20-1, the J gene TRBJ2-1; TRBD2 matches at 12 bases. With 5 bases clipped from V and 6 bases from J, the junction kept 5 bases outside the gene matches. The CDR3 runs 14 residues. Germline V gene sequence: CDR1 DFQATT, CDR2 SNEGSKA (reference sequence). CDR3: CSAPLAGGTNEQFF. As DNA, the CDR3 is TGCAGTGCTCCACTAGCGGGAGGTACCAATGAGCAGTTCTTC.

The rearrangement uses TRBV6-2 or TRBV6-3 and TRBJ2-7; 10 bases are shared with TRBD2. The CDR3 is 16 residues long. Looked up from germline, CDR1 is MNHEY and CDR2 is SVGEGT. V shed 7 bases and J 2 bases; nucleotides not matched to a gene: 11. This CDR3 is CASTPVGLAEPYEQYF. The CDR3 region has the DNA TGTGCCAGCACCCCGGTAGGACTAGCGGAGCCCTACGAGCAGTACTTC.

The rearrangement uses TRBV4-1 and TRBJ2-7, with TRBD1 as a possible D gene (6 bases). Germline lookup yields CDR1 MGHRA and CDR2 YSYEKL. The CDR3 covers 13 residues. Trimming cost V 0 bases and J 5 bases, with 8 bases left between them. CDR3 loop: CASSQEGGHEQYF. For the CDR3, the DNA is TGCGCCAGCAGCCAAGAAGGGGGACACGAGCAGTACTTC.

This clonotype was observed a few times. Compared with germline, one end of the junction differs, possibly owing to a read error. The genes are TRBV7-9 and TRBJ1-1; 10 nucleotides line up with TRBD1. The CDR3 runs 12 residues. Germline CDR1 SEHNR, CDR2 FQNEAQ (reference sequence). The CDR3: CASSNRDRGTVF. The CDR3 DNA is TGTGCCAGCAGCAACCGGGACAGGGGCACCGTCTTT.

The CDR3 DNA sequence: TGCAGTGCTAGGGTGGTAGGAGGTAGCTCCTACAATGAGCAGTTCTTC. This codes for CSARVVGGSSYNEQFF. The gene calls are TRBV20-1 and TRBJ2-1, with D perhaps TRBD2 (5 bases). V was clipped by 3 bases and J by 0 bases, with 15 bases between them. Per the germline V gene, CDR1 is DFQATT and CDR2 is SNEGSKA (reference sequence). CDR3 length equals 16 residues.

The V gene is TRBV7-6, the J gene TRBJ2-3; D not resolved. This CDR3 spans 15 amino acids. Per germline, CDR1 SGHVS and CDR2 FNYEAQ. V was shortened by 0 bases and J by 2 bases, with 9 bases between the two germline ends. The CDR3 is CASSLAGGPTDTQYF. CDR3 nucleotides: TGTGCCAGCAGCTTAGCGGGTGGGCCCACAGATACGCAGTATTTT.

This clonotype has just a few counts. V is TRBV7-2 and J is TRBJ1-5; D uncertain. The CDR3 covers 15 residues. Germline CDR1 reads SGHTA; CDR2 reads FQGNSA. V shed 5 bases and J shed 6 bases, with 17 bases lying between them. CDR3: CASSLFGGSGQPQHF. Here the CDR3 DNA reads TGTGCCAGCAGCCTCTTTGGAGGGTCGGGTCAGCCCCAGCATTTT.

The genes are TRBV6-1 and TRBJ2-6; D may be TRBD1 or TRBD2 (5 bases each). Germline V gene sequence: CDR1 MNHNS, CDR2 SASEGT. This CDR3 contains 15 residues. V was clipped by 2 bases and J by 2 bases, with 7 bases between them. Here the CDR3 DNA reads TGTGCCAGCAGTGAACTGGGGGCTGGGGCCAACGTCCTGACTTTC. It specifies CASSELGAGANVLTF.

This chain connects TRBV7-9 to TRBJ2-7; D is perhaps TRBD2 (6 bases). Looked up from germline, CDR1 is SEHNR and CDR2 is FQNEAQ (reference sequence). This CDR3 contains 15 residues. The germline V and J ends were trimmed by 7 bases and 2 bases, with 18 bases remaining between them. CDR3 DNA sequence: TGTGCCAGCACCCCGATCCCGGGGACTCCCTACGAGCAGTACTTC. Its translation is CASTPIPGTPYEQYF. Full variable domain (remainder filled in from reference TRBV7-9 and TRBJ2-7): DTGVSQNPRHKITKRGQNVTFRCDPISEHNRLYWYRQTLGQGPEFLTYFQNEAQLEKSRLLSDRFSAERPKGSFSTLEIQRTEQGDSAMYLCASTPIPGTPYEQYFGPGTRLTVT.

The chain has TRBV6-5 and TRBJ1-2; TRBD1 might be the D (5 bases). The germline V and J ends were trimmed by 0 bases and 6 bases, with 11 bases remaining between them. Germline CDR1 and CDR2: MNHEY and SVGAGI. The CDR3 extends over 14 amino acids. The CDR3 DNA follows: TGTGCCAGCAGTTACTCGCTAAGGGGCGATGGCTACACCTTC. It codes for CASSYSLRGDGYTF.

The V and J genes are TRBV24-1 and TRBJ2-1; D gene unclear. The CDR3 consists of 18 residues. The germline CDR1 and CDR2 sequences are KGHDR and SFDVKD. Trimming removed 3 bases from V and 0 bases from J, with 17 bases in between. CDR3 loop: CATSDTTGPRGSYNEQFF. DNA of the CDR3: TGTGCCACCAGTGATACAACGGGCCCTAGAGGCTCCTACAATGAGCAGTTCTTC.

This clonotype was counted a few times. The chain recombines TRBV27 with TRBJ1-3; D not resolved. This CDR3 contains 11 residues. Germline CDR1 reads MNHEY; CDR2 reads SMNVEV (reference sequence). Trimming left V 6 bases short and J 4 bases short, with 4 bases between. CDR3 in amino acids: CASRVGNTIYF. Here the CDR3 DNA reads TGTGCCAGCAGGGTAGGAAACACCATATATTTT.

This chain links TRBV6-2 or TRBV6-3 with TRBJ2-7; D remains ambiguous. Trimming removed 5 bases from V and 4 bases from J, with 12 bases in between. The CDR3 covers 13 residues. Germline loops: CDR1 MNHEY, CDR2 SVGEGT. The CDR3 DNA reads TGTGCCAGCAGTCCCCGGGCCCAATACGAGCAGTACTTC. Translating gives CASSPRAQYEQYF.

The sample holds a few counts of this clonotype. This sequence joins TRBV6-1 and TRBJ2-5, with D possibly being TRBD2 (5 bases). CDR1 is MNHNS and CDR2 is SASEGT in the germline V gene. This CDR3 is 14 amino acids long. Trimming removed 4 bases from V and 2 bases from J, with 11 bases in between. The CDR3 here is CASSARRGQETQYF. As DNA, the CDR3 is TGTGCCAGCAGTGCAAGGAGAGGGCAAGAGACCCAGTACTTC.

This clonotype appeared once. The V call is TRBV6-1, the J call TRBJ2-3; D is undetermined. There are 13 residues in the CDR3. Trimming removed 5 bases at V and 7 bases at J, with 13 bases between. Germline V gene sequence: CDR1 MNHNS, CDR2 SASEGT. CDR3 in DNA: TGTGCCAGCAGTCCTCCGCCGCCCAATACGCAGTATTTT. This translates into CASSPPPPNTQYF.

This clonotype showed up just a few times. The V call is TRBV6-2 or TRBV6-3, the J call TRBJ2-3; tentative D call: TRBD1 (5 bases). V was clipped by 7 bases and J by 3 bases, with 11 bases between them. The CDR3 loop spans 13 amino acids. The V gene's germline CDR1 is MNHEY and CDR2 SVGEGT. CDR3 amino acids: CASNPAGTDTQYF. The CDR3 nucleotides read TGTGCCAGCAACCCCGCAGGGACAGATACGCAGTATTTT.